These T cell receptor beta chains were read from a single sample in a study of tumor and adjacent non-tumor tissue in lung cancer. Via MiXCR, TCRdb re-called the multiplex PCR reads, giving one row per CDR3 protein. Counted here are about 43,000 distinct CDR3 sequences, approximately 61% occurring once; the ten biggest clones make up under 50%. Material for sequencing was distant non-tumor lung tissue. The source is a man in his fifties with non-small cell lung cancer. The CDR3 runs from the conserved cysteine through the conserved F or W. The order of the fields is D gene, clone size, J gene, V gene, CDR3 protein, CDR3 DNA. D genes are given only for firm matches. A clone size is listed for some rows: how often the clone was seen (once, few, many), or a class if it is expanded.

>.|.|TRBJ2-6|TRBV6-5
CVSSRGGDRSGANVLTF
TGTGTCAGCAGTCGCGGGGGCGACAGATCTGGGGCCAACGTCCTGACTTTC
>.|.|TRBJ2-7|TRBV20-1
CSARDQDSHVEQYF
TGCAGTGCTAGAGATCAGGATAGCCATGTGGAGCAGTACTTC
>.|many|TRBJ2-7|TRBV20-1
CSAPGALALAYEQYF
TGCAGTGCCCCCGGGGCCCTCGCCTTAGCCTACGAGCAGTACTTC
>TRBD1|.|TRBJ2-3|TRBV4-1
CASSQVTGDGADTQYF
TGTGCCAGCAGCCAAGTGACAGGGGACGGGGCAGATACGCAGTATTTT
>TRBD2|.|TRBJ2-1|TRBV5-4
CACSSGTIGNEQFF
TGTGCATGCAGCTCCGGGACTATTGGGAATGAGCAGTTCTTC
>TRBD2|.|TRBJ2-7|TRBV28
CTCSYPEGREGEQYF
TGTACCTGCAGTTACCCGGAGGGGCGGGAGGGCGAGCAGTACTTC
>.|.|TRBJ2-5|TRBV5-4
CASSAQDAQYF
TGTGCCAGCAGCGCACAAGATGCCCAGTACTTC
>TRBD1|.|TRBJ2-3|TRBV4-1
CASNPQDRGRGDMQYF
TGCGCCAGCAACCCCCAAGACAGGGGCCGGGGAGATATGCAGTATTTT
>TRBD2|few|TRBJ2-1|TRBV5-6
CASLGTSGGRNYNEQFF
TGTGCCAGTTTGGGGACTAGCGGGGGCCGGAACTACAATGAGCAGTTCTTC
>.|many|TRBJ2-4|TRBV6-1
CASSSRGTKNIQYF
TGTGCCAGCAGTTCTAGGGGGACCAAAAACATTCAGTACTTC
>.|.|TRBJ2-2|TRBV11-2
CASSLMGGNTGELSF
TGTGCCAGTAGCTTAATGGGCGGGAACACCGGGGAGCTGTCTTTT
>.|.|TRBJ2-7|TRBV12-3/TRBV12-4
CASSLRDEHYF
TGTGCCAGTAGTTTACGAGACGAGCATTACTTC
>.|many|TRBJ1-3|TRBV28
CASSRDGSGNTIYF
TGTGCCAGCAGTCGGGACGGCTCTGGAAACACCATATATTTT
>.|.|TRBJ2-1|TRBV11-2
CASILADIGANEQFF
TGTGCCAGTATCTTAGCCGATATTGGGGCCAATGAGCAGTTCTTC
>.|.|TRBJ2-3|TRBV4-1
CANSQGWTDTDTRYF
TGCGCCAACAGCCAAGGTTGGACAGACACAGATACGCGGTATTTT
>TRBD1|.|TRBJ2-5|TRBV5-1
CASSPTGFQETQYF
TGCGCCAGCAGCCCGACAGGGTTTCAAGAGACCCAGTACTTC
>.|.|TRBJ1-4|TRBV12-3/TRBV12-4
CASSLQGKDEKLFF
TGTGCCAGCAGTTTACAGGGCAAGGATGAAAAACTGTTTTTT
>TRBD2|.|TRBJ2-7|TRBV28
CASSLASGYEEHF
TGTGCCAGCAGTTTAGCTAGCGGGTACGAGGAGCACTTC
>.|.|TRBJ2-7|TRBV28
CTSSHLGGYEQYF
TGTACCAGCAGCCACCTTGGGGGTTACGAGCAATACTTC
>.|.|TRBJ1-2|TRBV6-1
CANSLTGGDYGYTF
TGTGCCAACAGTCTTACAGGAGGAGACTATGGCTACACCTTC
>.|.|TRBJ2-7|TRBV18
CASSPRRTYEQYF
TGTGCCAGCTCACCAAGACGGACCTACGAGCAGTACTTC
>.|.|TRBJ2-1|TRBV20-1
CSASPLGRSSYNEQFF
TGCAGTGCTAGTCCTCTCGGTCGCAGCTCCTACAATGAGCAGTTCTTC
>TRBD1|.|TRBJ2-1|TRBV12-3/TRBV12-4
CDSSFRGQGAHEQFF
TGTGACAGCAGTTTCCGCGGACAGGGGGCGCATGAGCAGTTCTTC
>.|.|TRBJ2-1|TRBV12-3/TRBV12-4
CASPSGNSYNEQFF
TGTGCCAGCCCGTCGGGGAACTCCTATAATGAGCAGTTCTTT
>TRBD2|many|TRBJ2-3|TRBV28
CASRPLAGGTDTQYF
TGTGCCAGCAGACCCCTAGCGGGAGGTACAGATACGCAGTATTTT
>TRBD2|.|TRBJ2-1|TRBV20-1
CDATSGGTMNEQFF
TGCGATGCCACTAGCGGGGGGACCATGAATGAGCAGTTCTTC
>TRBD2|.|TRBJ2-1|TRBV5-6
CASSLTSRSSYNEQFF
TGTGCCAGCAGCCTGACTAGCCGGAGCTCCTATAATGAGCAGTTCTTC
>.|many|TRBJ2-3|TRBV5-1
CASSLSVTDTQYF
TGCGCCAGCAGCTTGTCAGTCACAGATACGCAGTATTTT
>.|.|TRBJ2-2|TRBV6-5
CVSRGWGFLGRSGELFF
TGTGTCAGCAGAGGATGGGGATTTCTGGGGCGATCCGGGGAGCTGTTTTTT
>TRBD1|.|TRBJ2-1|TRBV11-2
CASSSDRGVHLQFF
TGTGCCAGCAGCTCGGACAGGGGAGTCCATTTGCAGTTCTTC
>TRBD2|.|TRBJ2-2|TRBV4-2
CVSTQEVLAGANTGELFF
TGTGTCAGCACCCAAGAGGTACTAGCGGGGGCGAACACCGGGGAGCTGTTTTTT
>TRBD1|.|TRBJ2-2|TRBV5-1
CVSSLRDRDTGELFF
TGCGTCAGCAGCTTGAGGGACAGGGATACCGGGGAGCTGTTTTTT
>.|many|TRBJ2-7|TRBV30
CAWSPPLGFSYEQYF
TGTGCCTGGAGTCCCCCATTGGGGTTCTCCTACGAGCAGTACTTC
>TRBD2|many|TRBJ2-2|TRBV4-1
CASSQGGRLAGGTGELFF
TGCGCCAGCAGCCAAGGGGGAAGACTAGCGGGGGGCACCGGGGAGCTGTTTTTT
>TRBD2|many|TRBJ2-1|TRBV28
CASSLEGAGLYNEQFF
TGTGCCAGCAGCCTGGAGGGAGCGGGACTGTACAATGAGCAGTTCTTC
>.|many|TRBJ2-7|TRBV6-5
CASSRTREIYEQYF
TGTGCCAGCAGTAGAACCAGGGAAATCTACGAGCAGTACTTC
>.|.|TRBJ2-7|TRBV5-1
CASSLDQGPIPHEQHF
TGCGCCAGCAGCTTGGATCAGGGTCCGATCCCTCACGAGCAGCACTTC
>TRBD1|once|TRBJ1-4|TRBV29-1
CKVEGTGGSTNEKLFF
TGCAAAGTTGAAGGGACAGGGGGTTCAACTAATGAAAAACTGTTTTTT
>.|.|TRBJ1-5|TRBV6-5
CASSCSRGGDRPQHF
TGTGCCAGCAGTTGCTCGCGGGGCGGCGATCGGCCCCAGCATTTT
>TRBD1|.|TRBJ1-1|TRBV11-1
CASGLQGGTGAFF
TGTGCCAGCGGCTTGCAGGGGGGGACTGGAGCTTTCTTT
>TRBD2|few|TRBJ2-5|TRBV24-1
CATSVPSGSSETQYF
TGTGCCACCAGTGTTCCTAGCGGGAGTTCCGAGACCCAGTACTTC
>TRBD2|.|TRBJ2-7|TRBV28
CASSLWRGGSLTREQYF
TGTGCCAGCAGTCTCTGGAGGGGCGGGAGCCTTACAAGGGAGCAGTACTTC
>.|.|TRBJ2-2|TRBV11-1
CASSFRGRHGELLF
TGTGCCAGCAGTTTTCGGGGTCGGCATGGGGAGCTGCTTTTT
>.|.|TRBJ2-1|TRBV28
CTSSLFGEGDYNEQFF
TGTACCAGCAGTTTGTTCGGAGAGGGGGACTACAATGAGCAGTTCTTC
>.|many|TRBJ2-3|TRBV5-6
CASSLGGPLTDTQYF
TGTGCCAGCAGCTTGGGGGGCCCTCTCACAGATACGCAGTATTTT
>.|.|TRBJ2-5|TRBV10-3
CAISESMGRETQYF
TGTGCTATCAGTGAGTCGATGGGGCGGGAGACCCAGTACTTC
>.|.|TRBJ2-2|TRBV5-8
CASTGTLNTGDLFF
TGTGCCAGCACCGGGACACTGAACACCGGGGACCTGTTCTTT
>TRBD2|few|TRBJ2-5|TRBV4-1
CASSQDQRGFSETQYF
TGCGCCAGCAGCCAAGATCAGCGGGGCTTTTCAGAGACCCAGTACTTC
>TRBD2|many|TRBJ2-3|TRBV30
CAVTPGLVTDTQYF
TGTGCAGTAACGCCGGGACTAGTCACAGATACGCAGTATTTT
>.|.|TRBJ2-2|TRBV7-9
CASNFSRGLRAGELFF
.
>.|.|TRBJ2-2|TRBV29-1
CSVDHGGGNTGELFF
TGCAGCGTTGATCATGGGGGAGGAAACACCGGGGAGTTGTTTTTT